This TCR beta chain is from a study of blood T cells in healthy people across ages. Only a few counts were recorded for this clonotype. A J-beta primer mix and a sample-barcoded 5' primer were used in a second PCR of about 7 to 11 cycles. TCRdb processed the 5' RACE reads anew with MiXCR; each CDR3 protein has one entry. The sample has 750,000 to 850,000 distinct CDR3 sequences, roughly 25% seen once. Germline-derived CDR1 and CDR2 are MDHEN and SYDVKM. The CDR3 totals 14 residues. The same data also went into a second study, on T cells of mothers and their children. That report adds: Study donors consisted of three healthy Caucasian mothers and their six children.

Input material: blood. This TCR came from a boy younger than 18 in good health. This sequence joins TRBV28 and TRBJ2-5, with 7 bases lining up with TRBD1. The DNA end is a closer match to TRBJ2-7, so the J assignment may be wrong. CDR3 sequence (DNA): TGTGCCAGCGGGAAGACAGGGTTTCGCTACGAGCAGTACTTC. As protein: CASGKTGFRYEQYF.